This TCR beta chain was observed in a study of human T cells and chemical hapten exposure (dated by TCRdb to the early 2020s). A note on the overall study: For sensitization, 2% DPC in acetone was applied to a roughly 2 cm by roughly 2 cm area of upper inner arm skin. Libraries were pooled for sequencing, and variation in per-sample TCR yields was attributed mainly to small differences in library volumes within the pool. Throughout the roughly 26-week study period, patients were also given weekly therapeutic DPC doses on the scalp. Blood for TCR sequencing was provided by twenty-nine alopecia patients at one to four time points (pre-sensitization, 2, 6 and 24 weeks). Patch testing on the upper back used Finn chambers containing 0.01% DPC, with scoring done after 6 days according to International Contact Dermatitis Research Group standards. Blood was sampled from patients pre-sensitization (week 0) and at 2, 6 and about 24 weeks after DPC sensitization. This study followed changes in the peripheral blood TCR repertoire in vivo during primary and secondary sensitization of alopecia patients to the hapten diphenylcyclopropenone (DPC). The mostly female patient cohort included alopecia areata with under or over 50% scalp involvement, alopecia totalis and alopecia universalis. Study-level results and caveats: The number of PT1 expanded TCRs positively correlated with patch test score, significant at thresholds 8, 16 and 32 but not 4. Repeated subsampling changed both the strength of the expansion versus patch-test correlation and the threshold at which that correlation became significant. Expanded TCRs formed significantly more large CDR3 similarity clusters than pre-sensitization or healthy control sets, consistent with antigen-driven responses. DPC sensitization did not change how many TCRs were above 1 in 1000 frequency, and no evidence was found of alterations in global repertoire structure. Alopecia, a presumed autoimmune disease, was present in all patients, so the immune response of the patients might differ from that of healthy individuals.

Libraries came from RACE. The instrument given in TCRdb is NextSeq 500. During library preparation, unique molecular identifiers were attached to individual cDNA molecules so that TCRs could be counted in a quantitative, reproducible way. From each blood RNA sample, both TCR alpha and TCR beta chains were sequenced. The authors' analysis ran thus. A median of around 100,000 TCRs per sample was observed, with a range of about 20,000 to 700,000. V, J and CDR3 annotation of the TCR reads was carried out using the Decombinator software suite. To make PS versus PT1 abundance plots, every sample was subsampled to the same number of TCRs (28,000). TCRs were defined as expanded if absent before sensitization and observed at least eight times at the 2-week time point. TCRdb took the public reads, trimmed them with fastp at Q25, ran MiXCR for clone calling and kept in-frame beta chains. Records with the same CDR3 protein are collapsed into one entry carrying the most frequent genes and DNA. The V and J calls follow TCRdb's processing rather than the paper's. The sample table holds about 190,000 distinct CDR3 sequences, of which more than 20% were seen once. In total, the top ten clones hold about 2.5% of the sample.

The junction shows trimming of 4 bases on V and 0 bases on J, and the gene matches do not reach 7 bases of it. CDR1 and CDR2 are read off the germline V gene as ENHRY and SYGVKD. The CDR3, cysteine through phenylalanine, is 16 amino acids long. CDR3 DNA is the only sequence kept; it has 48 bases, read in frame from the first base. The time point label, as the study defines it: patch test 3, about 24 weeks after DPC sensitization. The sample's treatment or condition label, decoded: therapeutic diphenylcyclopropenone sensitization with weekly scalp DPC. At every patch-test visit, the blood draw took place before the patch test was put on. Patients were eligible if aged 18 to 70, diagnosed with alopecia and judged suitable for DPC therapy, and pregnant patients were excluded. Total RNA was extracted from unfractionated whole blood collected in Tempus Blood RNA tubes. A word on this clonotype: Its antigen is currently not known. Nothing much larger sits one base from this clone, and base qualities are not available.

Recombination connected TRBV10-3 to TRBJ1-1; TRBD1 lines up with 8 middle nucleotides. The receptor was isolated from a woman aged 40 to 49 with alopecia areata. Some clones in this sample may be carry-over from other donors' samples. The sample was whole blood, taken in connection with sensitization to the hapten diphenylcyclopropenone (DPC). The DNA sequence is TGTGCCATCAGTGGTAGGCAGGGGGCCATGAACACTGAAGCTTTCTTT. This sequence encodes CAISGRQGAMNTEAFF.